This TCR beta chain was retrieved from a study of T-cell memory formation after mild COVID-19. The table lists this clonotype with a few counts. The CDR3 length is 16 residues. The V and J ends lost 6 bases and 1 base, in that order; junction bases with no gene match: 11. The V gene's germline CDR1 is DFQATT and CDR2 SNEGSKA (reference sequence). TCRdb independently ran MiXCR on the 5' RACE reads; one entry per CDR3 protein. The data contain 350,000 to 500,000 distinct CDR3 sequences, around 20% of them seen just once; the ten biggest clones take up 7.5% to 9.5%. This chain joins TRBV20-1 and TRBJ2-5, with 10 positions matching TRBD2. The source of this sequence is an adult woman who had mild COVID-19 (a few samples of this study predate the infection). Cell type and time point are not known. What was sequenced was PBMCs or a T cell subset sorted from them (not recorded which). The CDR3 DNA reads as TGCAGTGCCGTAGCGGGGGGCCCCTTACCCCAAGAGACCCAGTACTTC. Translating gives CSAVAGGPLPQETQYF.